This T cell receptor beta chain appears in the sequencing data of a study of T cells in Graves' hyperthyroidism and ophthalmopathy. Study in general: Peripheral blood was collected at initial diagnosis, before any treatment. Regarding the study as a whole: Clonotypes that were expanded in thyroid above 0.001 mostly appeared in blood too.

This clonotype was seen at least ten times. What it binds is not known. PBMCs stemmed from approximately 10 ml fresh peripheral blood. From RNA transcripts, TCR beta CDR3 regions were amplified. With the HTBI primer set, the TCR CDR3 went through a first round of RT-PCR. One entry per CDR3 protein results from TCRdb running MiXCR on the multiplex PCR reads. The sample records nearly 600,000 distinct CDR3 sequences, more than 11% being singletons. Per germline, CDR1 SGDLS and CDR2 YYNGEE. The CDR3 is made up of 13 amino acids. V was trimmed by 7 bases and J by 1 base, leaving 11 bases between them. The receptor was isolated from a woman under 40 with Graves' hyperthyroidism that later progressed to Graves' ophthalmopathy. The chain combines TRBV9 with TRBJ1-1; D is ambiguous. The sample consisted of blood. In DNA form, the CDR3 reads TGTGCCAGCGGGAACTTTCGGAACACTGAAGCTTTCTTT. Translation: CASGNFRNTEAFF.